This T cell receptor (beta chain) stems from a study of beta chain features in type 1 diabetes. Overall study: Patients did not differ from healthy donors in age, gender or cell yield.

Study-level results: More deletions and fewer insertions at VDJ junctions were seen in type 1 diabetes patients. In all four CD4+ subsets, TCRB CDR3 length was significantly, moderately reduced in type 1 diabetes.

Trimming cost V 5 bases and J 11 bases, with 12 bases left between them. The CDR3 spans 11 residues. The germline gives CDR1 MDHEN, CDR2 SYDVKM. The investigators reverse transcribed all of the isolated RNA, so they sequenced expressed TCRB transcripts. Only in-frame clones appear in the TCRdb table, and some are missing; sequencing was by immunoSEQ multiplex PCR. There are about 900,000 clones in the sample; 17% occur only once, and around 0.02% lies in the top ten. Concerning this clone itself: Its antigen is undetermined.

The chain joins TRBV28 to TRBJ2-5; no definite D call. This TCR derives from a young woman in good health. Source material: naive CD4+ T cells from blood. The CDR3, as DNA: TGTGCCAGCAGTGATGGACCTGGGCAGTACTTC. This codes for CASSDGPGQYF.